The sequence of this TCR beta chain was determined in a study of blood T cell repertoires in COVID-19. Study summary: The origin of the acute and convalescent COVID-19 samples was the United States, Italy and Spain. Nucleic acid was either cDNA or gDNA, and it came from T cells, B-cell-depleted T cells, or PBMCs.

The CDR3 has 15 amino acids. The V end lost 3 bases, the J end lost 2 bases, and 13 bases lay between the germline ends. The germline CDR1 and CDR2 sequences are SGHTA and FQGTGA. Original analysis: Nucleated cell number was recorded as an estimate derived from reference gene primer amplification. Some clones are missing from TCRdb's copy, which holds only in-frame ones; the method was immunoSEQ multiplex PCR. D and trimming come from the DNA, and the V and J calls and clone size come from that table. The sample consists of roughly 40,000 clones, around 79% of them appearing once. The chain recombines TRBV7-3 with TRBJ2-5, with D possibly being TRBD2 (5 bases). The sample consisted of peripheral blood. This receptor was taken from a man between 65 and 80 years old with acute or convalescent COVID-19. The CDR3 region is CASSLRGLDQETQYF. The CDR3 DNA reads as TGTGCCAGCAGCTTGCGTGGACTGGATCAAGAGACCCAGTACTTC.